This T cell receptor beta chain was retrieved from a study of Graves' ophthalmopathy and Graves' hyperthyroidism. Germline lookup yields CDR1 SGHDN and CDR2 FVKESK. This CDR3 comprises 15 residues. Of note for this clonotype: Its antigen is currently unknown. A much larger clone is a single base away; this may be a read error.

Orbital computed tomography, thyroid ultrasound, TRAb, serum thyroxine and clinical symptoms formed the basis of diagnosis. Study-level results: Both a roughly 65% sensitivity and an approximately 79% specificity characterized the model's predictions of ophthalmopathy progression. A 13-signature model separated ophthalmopathy from stable hyperthyroidism, just under 90% sensitivity, 81.08% specificity.

Beta-chain TCR CDR3 regions were amplified from RNA transcripts. Second-round multiplex PCR came after a first-round RT-PCR that employed HTBI primers. MiXCR, applied by TCRdb to the multiplex PCR reads, yields one record per CDR3 protein. The sample shows about 600,000 distinct CDR3 sequences, 35% to 40% of them seen only once. The chain joins TRBV14 to TRBJ1-4; D might be TRBD1 (6 bases). The sequence was obtained from an adult man with Graves' hyperthyroidism. Sequenced input: peripheral blood or thyroid tissue (not recorded which). Here the CDR3 reads CASSFGGGVNETLFF. DNA for the CDR3: TGTGCCAGCAGCTTCGGTGGGGGCGTTAATGAAACACTGTTTTTT.